This TCR beta chain was sequenced during a study of fetal regulatory T cell absence and autoimmunity. Study conclusions and caveats: Pancreas and cord blood did not differ much in TRB family usage.

Comment on this clone: No antigen is known for it.

The assay was run at survey level. Method: immunoSEQ multiplex PCR; TCRdb's copy keeps in-frame clones and lacks some. The sample carries 95,000 or so clones, less than 80% recorded once. This receptor was identified in a male donor with IPEX syndrome. The sample taken for sequencing was pancreas tissue.

In DNA form, the CDR3 reads TGTGCCAGCGGGAGGGCCGCCGGGGAGCTGTTTTTT. Translation gives CASGRAAGELFF. The J gene is TRBJ2-2, the V gene TRBV7-2, with 7 bases identical to TRBD2. The CDR3 is 12 amino acids. The V segment lost 8 bases and the J segment 6 bases; nucleotides outside the gene matches: 3. Germline assignment: CDR1 SGHTA and CDR2 FQGNSA.